The source of this T cell receptor (beta chain) is a study of blood T cells in healthy people across ages. Study-wide points: The long-lived group displayed more naive CD4+ cells, plus higher diversity, than the aged donors did.

Sample-barcoded 5' priming and a J-beta primer mix drove a second PCR of roughly 7 to 11 cycles. A minimum of 2.5 million CDR3-containing paired-end reads was obtained for each sample. TCRdb re-derived calls from the 5' RACE reads in MiXCR, one entry per CDR3 protein. Of fewer than 900,000 distinct CDR3 sequences in the sample, approximately 39% are singletons; the top ten hold more than 20%. This clonotype came up once. What it binds is unknown. A read error may be the cause here, since a much bigger clone is one base away. The CDR3 loop spans 14 amino acids. V is TRBV12-3 or TRBV12-4 and J is TRBJ2-7; 8 nucleotides match TRBD1. This TCR was sampled from a woman aged 55-75 years in good health. Sequenced: blood. The CDR3 DNA follows: TGTGCCGGCAGTTTTGAAGGACAGGGTGTTATTCAGTACTTC. Its protein product is CAGSFEGQGVIQYF.